The rows below give T cell receptor beta chains drawn from one sample of a study of T cells in Graves' hyperthyroidism and ophthalmopathy. In TCRdb, the multiplex PCR reads were re-called with MiXCR into one record per CDR3 protein. The sample yields almost 500,000 distinct CDR3 sequences, roughly 23% seen once. The sequenced material came from blood. The receptors were sampled from a woman aged 65 to 85 with Graves' ophthalmopathy. The CDR3 runs from the conserved cysteine through the conserved F or W.

v_gene | CDR3aa
TRBV5-1 | CASSPGTGADNEQFF
TRBV6-1 | CASSVQLSSYEQYF
TRBV12-3/TRBV12-4 | CASRTGPGGTGELFF
TRBV30 | CAWSLGLDREQFF
TRBV20-1 | CSASQVVAGTIYF
TRBV28 | CASSSGTVGEKLFF
TRBV6-1 | CASRRDITPVDTQYF
TRBV20-1 | CSARDPPSDRGQWGYTF
TRBV25-1 | CASRLNLGGELFF
TRBV13 | CASSSVRTSVYYEQYF
TRBV7-8 | CASSRARTGGLETQYF
TRBV9 | CAGSSGSYNEQFF
TRBV10-3 | CAISVGTGFMRTDTQYF
TRBV12-3/TRBV12-4 | CASSRGIQPQHF
TRBV10-3 | CAISLIKGLAVNTGELFF
TRBV28 | CASSIRQGLNQETQYF
TRBV4-3 | CASSHKFGETQYF
TRBV15 | CATSRDHRGGYTF
TRBV7-9 | CASSARGGANSYEQYF
TRBV5-1 | CASSPANIDQETQYF
TRBV6-2/TRBV6-3 | CASSQQGYEQFF
TRBV20-1 | CSARAERYPHTNTEAFF
TRBV19 | CATTRTGWDRDEQYF
TRBV3-1 | CASSLAFYNEQFF
TRBV7-2 | CASSLDMREWRGNEQFF
TRBV2 | CASTKEEDSPLHF